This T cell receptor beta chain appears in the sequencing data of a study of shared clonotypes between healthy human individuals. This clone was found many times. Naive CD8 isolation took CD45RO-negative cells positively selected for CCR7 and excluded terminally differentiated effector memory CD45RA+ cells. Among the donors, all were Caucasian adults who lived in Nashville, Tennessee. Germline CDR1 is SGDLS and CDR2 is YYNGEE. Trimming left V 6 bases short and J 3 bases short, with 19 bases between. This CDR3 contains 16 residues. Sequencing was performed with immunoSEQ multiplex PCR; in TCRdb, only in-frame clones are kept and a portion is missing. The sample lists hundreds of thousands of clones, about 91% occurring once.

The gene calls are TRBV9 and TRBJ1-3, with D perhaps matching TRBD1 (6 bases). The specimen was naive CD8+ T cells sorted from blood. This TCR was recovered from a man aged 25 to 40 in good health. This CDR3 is CASTNGQLSIGNTIYF. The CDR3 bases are TGTGCCAGCACGAATGGACAGTTGTCTATTGGAAACACCATATATTTT.